This paragraph covers one TCR beta chain sequence. The target of this receptor is not known. Nothing much larger sits one base from this clone, and base qualities are not available. Here V drops 6 bases and J drops 5 bases, and the junction holds 4 bases not matched to any gene. Inclusive of the bounding cysteine and phenylalanine, the CDR3 is 14 residues long. Only the CDR3 region is kept as DNA, spanning 42 bases read in frame from base 1. The germline V gene (reference sequence) provides CDR1 MNHEY and CDR2 SMNVEV. These data are taken from a study of T cells after somatic rescue of genetic block (dated by TCRdb to the early 2020s). In terms of the full investigation: The study assessed how robust, over the long term, a T-cell system was when the system had developed through somatic rescue of a genetic block in T-cell development.

The library was prepared using the immunoSEQ multiplex PCR assay. TCRdb stores this immuneACCESS table with in-frame sequences only. Part of the clones is absent; in the studies checked, under half of the shortfall reflects unresolved V genes, and no reason is known for the rest. The sample records 45,000 to 55,000 clones, 95% to 96% of which are singletons. The ten largest make up roughly 0.074% of the sample. This chain is built from TRBV27 and TRBJ2-1, and 10 junction bases match TRBD2. Sequenced material: peripheral blood mononuclear cells (PBMCs). The sequence came from a child under three years old. The encoded CDR3 is CASRLAGVNNEQFF. The nucleotide sequence is given as TGTGCCAGCAGGCTAGCGGGAGTTAACAATGAGCAGTTCTTC.